Below, one T cell receptor (beta chain) is given with its context. Patients of the Seattle cohort, enrolled during active infection, were followed longitudinally. This entry comes from a study of blood T cell repertoires in COVID-19. Clones were read by immunoSEQ multiplex PCR, and TCRdb kept only the in-frame ones, dropping some. Found here are tens of thousands of clones, approximately 80% of them singletons; the top ten hold approximately 7%. Germline CDR1 and CDR2: DFQATT and SNEGSKA (reference sequence). The CDR3 is made up of 11 amino acids. V was pared by 3 bases and J by 4 bases, with 7 bases between.

Sequenced input: peripheral blood. The J gene is TRBJ2-7, the V gene TRBV20-1; no reliable D call. This TCR derives from a man between 25 and 39 years old with COVID-19, enrolled during active disease. CDR3 sequence reads: CSASPLYEQYF. CDR3 nucleotide sequence: TGCAGTGCTAGCCCCCTATACGAGCAGTACTTC.